This TCR beta chain was identified during a study of CD8 T cells in ankylosing spondylitis. Whole-study findings and limits: Disease-linked clones reportedly showed significant enrichment in matched ankylosing spondylitis synovial fluid. One TCR beta motif, made up of under ten highly homologous variants, appeared characteristic of ankylosing spondylitis blood.

MiXCR, applied by TCRdb to the 5' RACE reads, yields one record per CDR3 protein. The data contain about 330,000 distinct CDR3 sequences, 6.5% to 10% of them singletons. CDR3 size: 14 residues. The germline V and J ends were trimmed by 3 bases and 4 bases, with 11 bases remaining between them. This clonotype was seen many times. The target antigen is unknown. This TCR derives from a male donor with ankylosing spondylitis. The sample was blood, either unsorted or a sorted T cell fraction (not recorded which). The chain uses TRBV12-3 or TRBV12-4 and TRBJ2-3; the D is unclear. For the CDR3, the DNA is TGTGCCAGCAGTTTGGTCCAAGGTGCAGATACGCAGTATTTT. Its protein product is CASSLVQGADTQYF.